These 22 T cell receptor beta chains were all obtained from the same sample, sequenced in a study of T cell changes during pregnancy in multiple sclerosis (dated by TCRdb to 2018 to 2020). The library was made by the immunoSEQ multiplex PCR assay. The table comes from immuneACCESS by way of TCRdb, which keeps in-frame sequences with V and J called. Part of the clones is missing from these tables; in studies checked, under half for an unresolved V gene and the rest for unknown reasons. Recorded for this sample are about 56,000 clones; around nine tenths of them occurred a single time. The ten most abundant clones make up 0.5% of the sample. The sample here was CD4+ T cells from peripheral blood mononuclear cells, taken in the third trimester of pregnancy. Every receptor here comes from a female donor with multiple sclerosis, enrolled in a pregnancy study.

This chain connects TRBV2 to TRBJ1-1; TRBD1 might be the D (5 bases). The germline V gene encodes CDR1 SNHLY and CDR2 FYNNEI. With 4 bases removed from V and 0 bases from J, the gap between germline ends came to 9 bases. CDR3 size: 14 residues. The CDR3 nucleotides are TGTGCCAGCAGTGCGGGACTCTTGAACACTGAAGCTTTCTTT. The encoded protein is CASSAGLLNTEAFF.

V usage is TRBV5-8 and J usage is TRBJ1-2, with D possibly matching TRBD1 (5 bases). The CDR3 loop spans 13 amino acids. Germline V gene data show CDR1 as SGHTS and CDR2 as YDEGEE. The V and J ends lost 5 bases and 4 bases respectively, with 12 bases between them. This chain's CDR3 is CASSLGGGYGYTF. CDR3 in DNA: TGTGCCAGCAGTCTCGGGGGTGGCTATGGCTACACCTTC.

The chain has TRBV7-9 and TRBJ2-3; 8 bases map to TRBD2. The CDR3 has 16 amino acids. V trimming: 3 bases; J trimming: 2 bases; junction bases outside the gene matches: 7. Germline V gene lookup returns CDR1 SEHNR and CDR2 FQNEAQ (reference sequence). The CDR3 nucleotides are TGTGCCAGCAGCTTTCGAACGGGGGGGAACACAGATACGCAGTATTTT. This sequence encodes CASSFRTGGNTDTQYF.

The V and J genes are TRBV29-1 and TRBJ1-1; TRBD1 agrees at 8 bases. CDR3 length: 14 amino acids. CDR1 SQVTM and CDR2 ANQGSEA come from the germline V gene. V lost 7 bases and J lost 2; bases outside the gene matches: 9. CDR3 coding DNA: TGCAGCGCTATAAGGACAGGGTTCAACACTGAAGCTTTCTTT. Encoded protein: CSAIRTGFNTEAFF.

The chain couples TRBV7-2 to TRBJ2-7; maybe TRBD1 (7 bases). The germline gives CDR1 SGHTA, CDR2 FQGNSA. The ends were cut back, 5 bases at V and 4 bases at J, with 21 bases in the middle. The CDR3 is 16 residues long. CDR3 DNA: TGTGCCAGCAGCCCTAGACAGGGAGGTGGTCGGTACGAGCAGTACTTC. Its protein product is CASSPRQGGGRYEQYF.

The CDR3 spells CASSVGKETSGGIRDTQYF. DNA of the CDR3: TGTGCCAGCAGCGTAGGGAAAGAGACTAGCGGGGGGATACGAGATACGCAGTATTTT. V gene TRBV9 combines with J gene TRBJ2-3; 13 bases align to TRBD2. Germline V gene sequence: CDR1 SGDLS, CDR2 YYNGEE. The CDR3 runs 19 residues. V was clipped by 0 bases and J by 5 bases; unmatched bases: 12.

In this sample, this clone turned up once. CDR3 sequence (DNA): TGTGCTAGTGAACGGGGGGGCGGGTCCTACAATGAGCAGTTCTTC. Amino acid sequence: CASERGGGSYNEQFF. The chain links TRBV12-5 to TRBJ2-1, with 8 bases matching TRBD2. The CDR3 runs 15 residues. Unmatched junction bases numbered 6, after V lost 7 bases and J lost 1 base. Germline CDR1 is LGHNT and CDR2 is FRNRAP.

This clone occurred a few times. The chain combines TRBV29-1 with TRBJ2-1, with 12 bases that match TRBD2. CDR1 is SQVTM and CDR2 is ANQGSEA in the germline V gene. J lost 0 bases, V lost 3 bases, and 6 bases had no gene match. The CDR3 runs 17 residues. The CDR3 DNA sequence: TGCAGCGTTGAGGGGACTAGCGGGTTCAGCTCCTACAATGAGCAGTTCTTC. Protein sequence: CSVEGTSGFSSYNEQFF.

This clone was seen only a few times. Here the CDR3 DNA reads TGTGCCAGCTCTCTTCGACAGGCCCTAGACTATGGCTACACCTTC. It translates to CASSLRQALDYGYTF. V is TRBV6-6 and J is TRBJ1-2; TRBD1 is a possible D gene (6 bases). Germline CDR1 is MNHNY and CDR2 is SVGAGI (reference sequence). The germline V and J ends were trimmed by 8 bases and 3 bases, with 19 bases remaining between them. The CDR3 is made up of 15 amino acids.

This clone was picked up one time. The genes are TRBV7-9 and TRBJ1-3; no clear D gene. Germline assignment: CDR1 SEHNR and CDR2 FQNEAQ (reference sequence). There are 16 residues in the CDR3. V lost 4 bases and J 0 bases, leaving 13 bases between the germline ends. CDR3: CASSSEGPISGNTIYF. CDR3 nucleotide sequence: TGTGCCAGCAGCTCTGAGGGTCCAATCTCTGGAAACACCATATATTTT. The full variable domain, in which reference TRBV7-9 and TRBJ1-3 provide the parts outside the CDR3, is DTGVSQNPRHKITKRGQNVTFRCDPISEHNRLYWYRQTLGQGPEFLTYFQNEAQLEKSRLLSDRFSAERPKGSFSTLEIQRTEQGDSAMYLCASSSEGPISGNTIYFGEGSWLTVV.

The V and J genes are TRBV7-9 and TRBJ1-4; D is uncertain. The CDR3 contains 15 residues. The ends were cut back, 5 bases at V and 8 bases at J, with 18 bases in the middle. CDR1 SEHNR and CDR2 FQNEAQ come from the germline V gene (reference sequence). The CDR3: CASSPGGLSYEKLFF. Here the CDR3 DNA reads TGTGCCAGCAGCCCTGGTGGGCTCAGCTACGAAAAACTGTTTTTT.

V usage is TRBV6-5 and J usage is TRBJ1-1; D remains ambiguous. CDR1 is MNHEY and CDR2 is SVGAGI in the germline V gene. This CDR3 has 11 residues. Trimming removed 2 bases from V and 7 bases from J, with 5 bases in between. The CDR3: CASSYSSEAFF. DNA of the CDR3: TGTGCCAGCAGTTACAGTAGTGAAGCTTTCTTT.

The chain's CDR3 is CASSLDEEKLFF. DNA for the CDR3: TGTGCCAGCAGCCTAGACGAGGAAAAACTGTTTTTT. This sequence joins TRBV7-9 and TRBJ1-4; no reliable D call. The CDR3 loop spans 12 amino acids. In germline, CDR1 is SEHNR, CDR2 FQNEAQ (reference sequence). The V end lost 5 bases, the J end lost 8 bases, and 9 bases lay between the germline ends. Combining the CDR3 with reference TRBV7-9 and TRBJ1-4 gives the whole variable domain DTGVSQNPRHKITKRGQNVTFRCDPISEHNRLYWYRQTLGQGPEFLTYFQNEAQLEKSRLLSDRFSAERPKGSFSTLEIQRTEQGDSAMYLCASSLDEEKLFFGSGTQLSVL.

The chain is built from TRBV6-1 and TRBJ1-1, with D unclear. The CDR3 consists of 14 residues. V lost 2 bases and J 0 bases, leaving 7 bases between the germline ends. Germline loops: CDR1 MNHNS, CDR2 SASEGT. CDR3 coding DNA: TGTGCCAGCAGTGAACAGATGTTGAACACTGAAGCTTTCTTT. The encoded protein is CASSEQMLNTEAFF.

The V call is TRBV2, the J call TRBJ1-1, with TRBD1 matching over 7 bases. This CDR3 contains 15 residues. Per the germline V gene, CDR1 is SNHLY and CDR2 is FYNNEI. Trimming at V came to 0 bases and at J to 4 bases, leaving 5 bases not matched to a gene. The CDR3 here is CASSEARRGITEAFF. CDR3 DNA: TGTGCCAGCAGTGAAGCGCGCAGGGGGATCACTGAAGCTTTCTTT. The whole variable domain, remainder taken from reference TRBV2 and TRBJ1-1, is EPEVTQTPSHQVTQMGQEVILRCVPISNHLYFYWYRQILGQKVEFLVSFYNNEISEKSEIFDDQFSVERPDGSNFTLKIRSTKLEDSAMYFCASSEARRGITEAFFGQGTRLTVV.

This chain uses TRBV19 with TRBJ2-5, with no clear D. CDR1 and CDR2 from the germline V gene are LNHDA and SQIVND (reference sequence). This CDR3 is 14 amino acids long. Trimming took 5 bases from V and 2 from J, leaving 12 bases between them. The CDR3: CASSAPNRQETQYF. The CDR3 nucleotides read TGTGCCAGTAGTGCGCCCAACCGACAAGAGACCCAGTACTTC. Variable domain in full (rest from reference TRBV19 and TRBJ2-5): DGGITQSPKYLFRKEGQNVTLSCEQNLNHDAMYWYRQDPGQGLRLIYYSQIVNDFQKGDIAEGYSVSREKKESFPLTVTSAQKNPTAFYLCASSAPNRQETQYFGPGTRLLVL.

The chain couples TRBV6-1 to TRBJ2-5; 11 nucleotides align to TRBD2. Germline loops: CDR1 MNHNS, CDR2 SASEGT. V shed 1 base, J shed 4 bases, and the junction held 2 bases outside the gene matches. The CDR3 sequence is 15 residues long. CDR3 sequence: CASSEDSGGVETQYF. CDR3 DNA sequence: TGTGCCAGCAGTGAAGATAGCGGGGGGGTAGAGACCCAGTACTTC.

This CDR3 reads CASSRTGGETQYF. CDR3 sequence (DNA): TGTGCCAGCTCCCGGACGGGAGGAGAGACCCAGTACTTC. V is TRBV18 and J is TRBJ2-5; 7 bases are a match to TRBD2. The V and J ends lost 6 bases and 4 bases, in that order; junction bases with no gene match: 5. The CDR3 is made up of 13 amino acids. In germline, CDR1 is KGHSH, CDR2 LQKENI.

The chain employs TRBV28 and TRBJ1-5; no clear D gene. V was trimmed by 2 bases and J by 4 bases, leaving 9 bases between them. Germline values: CDR1 MDHEN, CDR2 SYDVKM. There are 14 residues in the CDR3. DNA of the CDR3: TGTGCCAGCAGTTTAACGGGCGGGAATCAGCCCCAGCATTTT. It encodes CASSLTGGNQPQHF.

This clone has only one observation. V is TRBV11-3 and J is TRBJ2-6, with 10 bases fitting TRBD1. The J segment lost 3 bases and the V segment lost 5 bases, leaving 7 bases of the junction unmatched. This CDR3 region has 17 residues. Per the germline V gene, CDR1 is SGHNT and CDR2 is YENEEA. CDR3 loop: CASSPGTGEDGANVLTF. CDR3 nucleotide sequence: TGTGCCAGCAGCCCCGGGACAGGGGAGGATGGGGCCAACGTCCTGACTTTC.

This chain uses TRBV7-9 with TRBJ2-5; 9 nucleotides line up with TRBD1. The V and J ends lost 4 bases and 5 bases, in that order; junction bases with no gene match: 5. Germline-derived CDR1 and CDR2 are SEHNR and FQNEAQ (reference sequence). This CDR3 is built from 14 residues. CDR3 region: CASSSTGGPETQYF. The CDR3 coding sequence is TGTGCCAGCAGCTCGACAGGGGGGCCGGAGACCCAGTACTTC.

Here the CDR3 DNA reads TGTGCCAGTAGTATATGGATGGGGGGTGCGGAGACCCAGTACTTC. Protein product: CASSIWMGGAETQYF. The chain carries TRBV19 and TRBJ2-5, with D tentatively TRBD2 (6 bases). V was shortened by 2 bases and J by 5 bases, with 15 bases between the two germline ends. The CDR3 extends over 15 amino acids. Germline V CDR1 and CDR2: LNHDA, SQIVND (reference sequence).